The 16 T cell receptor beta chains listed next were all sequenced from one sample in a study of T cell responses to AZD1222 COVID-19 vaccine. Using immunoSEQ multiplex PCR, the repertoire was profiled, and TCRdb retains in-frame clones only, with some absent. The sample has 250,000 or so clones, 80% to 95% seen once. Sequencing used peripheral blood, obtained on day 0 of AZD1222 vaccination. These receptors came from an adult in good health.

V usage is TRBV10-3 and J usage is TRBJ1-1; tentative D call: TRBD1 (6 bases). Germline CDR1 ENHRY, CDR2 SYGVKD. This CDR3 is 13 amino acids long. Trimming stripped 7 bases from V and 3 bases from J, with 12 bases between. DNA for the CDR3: TGTGCCATCAAGGGGGGCTCGGACACTGAAGCTTTCTTT. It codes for CAIKGGSDTEAFF.

The CDR3 loop reads CASSFGDTGPYEQYF. The DNA of the CDR3 is TGTGCCAGCAGCTTCGGTGACACAGGACCCTACGAGCAGTACTTC. V is TRBV11-1 and J is TRBJ2-7; the D gene is possibly TRBD1 (5 bases). This CDR3 region has 15 residues. Germline V gene sequence: CDR1 SGHAT, CDR2 FQDESV (reference sequence). V dropped 3 bases and J dropped 2 bases, with 14 bases sitting between them. Looking up the rest from reference TRBV11-1 and TRBJ2-7 gives the full variable domain: EAEVAQSPRYKITEKSQAVAFWCDPISGHATLYWYRQILGQGPELLVQFQDESVVDDSQLPKDRFSAERLKGVDSTLKIQPAELGDSAMYLCASSFGDTGPYEQYFGPGTRLTVT.

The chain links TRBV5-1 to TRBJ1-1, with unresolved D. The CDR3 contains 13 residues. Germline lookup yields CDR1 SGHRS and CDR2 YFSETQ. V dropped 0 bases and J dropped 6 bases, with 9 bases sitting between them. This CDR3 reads CASSLGGMAEAFF. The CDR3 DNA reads TGCGCCAGCAGCTTGGGAGGGATGGCTGAAGCTTTCTTT.

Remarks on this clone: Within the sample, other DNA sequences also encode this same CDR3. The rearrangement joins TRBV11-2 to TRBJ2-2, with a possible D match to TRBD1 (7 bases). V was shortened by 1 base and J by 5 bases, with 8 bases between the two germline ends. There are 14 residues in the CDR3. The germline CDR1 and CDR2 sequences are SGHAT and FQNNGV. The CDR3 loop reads CASSLAGGTGELFF. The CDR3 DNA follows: TGTGCCAGCAGCTTAGCAGGGGGGACCGGGGAGCTGTTTTTT.

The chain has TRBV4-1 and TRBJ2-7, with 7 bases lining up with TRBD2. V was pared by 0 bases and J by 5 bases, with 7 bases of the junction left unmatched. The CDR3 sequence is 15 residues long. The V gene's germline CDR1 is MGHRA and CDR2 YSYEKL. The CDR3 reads CASSQDRTRSNEQYF. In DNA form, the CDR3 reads TGCGCCAGCAGCCAAGATAGGACTAGATCCAACGAGCAGTACTTC.

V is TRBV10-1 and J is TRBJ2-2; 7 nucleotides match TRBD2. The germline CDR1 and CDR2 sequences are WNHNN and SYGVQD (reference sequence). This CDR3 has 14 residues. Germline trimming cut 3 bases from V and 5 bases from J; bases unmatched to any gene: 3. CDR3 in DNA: TGCGCCAGCAGTGATGGGCGGGAGACCGGGGAGCTGTTTTTT. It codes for CASSDGRETGELFF.

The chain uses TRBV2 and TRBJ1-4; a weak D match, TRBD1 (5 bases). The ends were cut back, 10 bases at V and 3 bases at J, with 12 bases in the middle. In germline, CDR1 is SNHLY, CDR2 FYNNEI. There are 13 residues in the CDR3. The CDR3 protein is CATKVGPNEKLFF. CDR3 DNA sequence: TGTGCCACCAAAGTGGGGCCTAATGAAAAACTGTTTTTT.

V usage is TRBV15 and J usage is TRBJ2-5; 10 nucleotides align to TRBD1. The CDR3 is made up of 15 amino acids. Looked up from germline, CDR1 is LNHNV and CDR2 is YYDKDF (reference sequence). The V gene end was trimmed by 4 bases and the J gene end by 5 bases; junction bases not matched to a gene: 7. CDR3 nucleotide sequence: TGTGCCACCAGCACCAGGACAGGGGGAGGCGAGACCCAGTACTTC. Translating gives CATSTRTGGGETQYF.

CDR3 bases: TGCGCCAGCAGCTTGGCCGGGGATACCGGGGAGCTGTTTTTT. Translating gives CASSLAGDTGELFF. The V and J genes are TRBV5-1 and TRBJ2-2; a possible D gene is TRBD2 (5 bases). CDR1 is SGHRS and CDR2 is YFSETQ in the germline V gene. Trimming removed 0 bases from V and 5 bases from J, with 8 bases in between. The CDR3 length is 14 residues. The full variable domain, completed using reference TRBV5-1 and TRBJ2-2, is KAGVTQTPRYLIKTRGQQVTLSCSPISGHRSVSWYQQTPGQGLQFLFEYFSETQRNKGNFPGRFSGRQFSNSRSEMNVSTLELGDSALYLCASSLAGDTGELFFGEGSRLTVL.

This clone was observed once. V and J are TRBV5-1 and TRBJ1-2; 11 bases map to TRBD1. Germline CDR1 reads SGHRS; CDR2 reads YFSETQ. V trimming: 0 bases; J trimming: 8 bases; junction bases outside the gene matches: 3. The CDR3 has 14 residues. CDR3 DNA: TGCGCCAGCAGCTTGGAGGGACAGGGGGTCGGCTACACCTTC. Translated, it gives CASSLEGQGVGYTF.

DNA of the CDR3: TGTGCCAGCTCATCACAGGGTGCAACTAATGAAAAACTGTTTTTT. As protein: CASSSQGATNEKLFF. V and J are TRBV18 and TRBJ1-4; perhaps TRBD1 as D (6 bases). Germline lookup yields CDR1 KGHSH and CDR2 LQKENI. Trimming removed 5 bases at V and 0 bases at J, with 10 bases between. This CDR3 is built from 15 residues.

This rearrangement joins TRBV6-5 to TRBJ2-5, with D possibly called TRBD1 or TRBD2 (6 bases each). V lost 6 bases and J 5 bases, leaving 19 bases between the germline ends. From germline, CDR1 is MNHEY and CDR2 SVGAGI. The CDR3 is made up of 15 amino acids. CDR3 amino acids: CASSYLDSAGETQYF. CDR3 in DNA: TGTGCCAGCAGCTACCTGGACAGCGCGGGGGAGACCCAGTACTTC.

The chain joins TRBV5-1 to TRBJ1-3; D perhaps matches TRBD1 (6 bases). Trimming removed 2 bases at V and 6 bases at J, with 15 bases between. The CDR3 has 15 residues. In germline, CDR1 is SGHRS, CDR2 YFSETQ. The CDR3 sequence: CASSFDGGPENTIYF. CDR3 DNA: TGCGCCAGCAGCTTTGACGGGGGGCCAGAAAACACCATATATTTT.

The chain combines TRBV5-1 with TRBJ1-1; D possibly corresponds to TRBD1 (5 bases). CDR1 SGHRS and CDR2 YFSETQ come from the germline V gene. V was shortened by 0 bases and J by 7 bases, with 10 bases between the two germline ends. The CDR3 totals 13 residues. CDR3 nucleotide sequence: TGCGCCAGCAGCTTGGAGGGGAGAGATGAAGCTTTCTTT. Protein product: CASSLEGRDEAFF.

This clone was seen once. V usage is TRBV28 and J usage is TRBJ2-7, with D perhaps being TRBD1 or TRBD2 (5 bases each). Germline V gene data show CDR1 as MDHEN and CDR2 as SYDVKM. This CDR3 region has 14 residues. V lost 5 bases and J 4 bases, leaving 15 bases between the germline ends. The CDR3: CASSRGAAVYEQYF. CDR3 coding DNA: TGTGCCAGCAGTCGAGGGGCGGCAGTTTACGAGCAGTACTTC.

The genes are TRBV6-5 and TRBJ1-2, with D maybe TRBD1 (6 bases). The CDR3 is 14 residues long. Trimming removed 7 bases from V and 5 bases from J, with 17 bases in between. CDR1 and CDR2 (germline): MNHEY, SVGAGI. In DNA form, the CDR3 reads TGTGCCAGCACCCCCGGGCAGGGGAGATATGGCTACACCTTC. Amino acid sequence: CASTPGQGRYGYTF.